These 8 T cell receptor beta chains share one sample of origin, sequenced in a study of blood T cell repertoires in COVID-19. The data were produced by immunoSEQ multiplex PCR, yet TCRdb's version contains in-frame clones alone and is incomplete. The sample records 360,000 or so clones, roughly 90% being singletons. The sequenced sample was peripheral blood. These receptors were obtained from a man between 18 and 29 years old with active or convalescent COVID-19.

The CDR3 here is CASSQGRGYEQYF. CDR3 bases: TGTGCCAGCAGCCAAGGCCGAGGTTACGAGCAGTACTTC. The V and J genes are TRBV3-1 (or the pseudogene TRBV3-2) and TRBJ2-7; D is undetermined. CDR1 LGHDT and CDR2 YNNKEL come from the germline V gene (reference sequence). V lost 1 base and J lost 4, with 8 bases in between. The CDR3 totals 13 residues.

V usage is TRBV5-1 and J usage is TRBJ1-1; D is unclear. The CDR3 totals 15 residues. The V end lost 0 bases, the J end lost 5 bases, and 14 bases lay between the germline ends. CDR1 and CDR2 (germline): SGHRS, YFSETQ. CDR3: CASSLESVRQTEAFF. The CDR3 coding sequence is TGCGCCAGCAGCTTGGAATCCGTCCGACAAACTGAAGCTTTCTTT.

The chain uses TRBV11-1 and TRBJ2-5, with D tentatively TRBD1 (6 bases). This CDR3 spans 15 amino acids. V was shortened by 7 bases and J by 5 bases, with 20 bases between the two germline ends. The V gene's germline CDR1 is SGHAT and CDR2 FQDESV (reference sequence). The CDR3 loop is CASKGDRFLFETQYF. CDR3 sequence (DNA): TGTGCCAGCAAGGGCGACAGGTTCCTGTTTGAGACCCAGTACTTC. The complete variable domain, with remaining parts taken from reference TRBV11-1 and TRBJ2-5, reads EAEVAQSPRYKITEKSQAVAFWCDPISGHATLYWYRQILGQGPELLVQFQDESVVDDSQLPKDRFSAERLKGVDSTLKIQPAELGDSAMYLCASKGDRFLFETQYFGPGTRLLVL.

The rearrangement uses TRBV18 and TRBJ1-2, with D hard to call. Per germline, CDR1 KGHSH and CDR2 LQKENI. V was cut by 3 bases and J by 2 bases, with 10 bases left in between. CDR3 size: 14 residues. The CDR3 here is CASSPGRRNYGYTF. The CDR3, as DNA: TGTGCCAGCTCACCTGGTAGGAGAAACTATGGCTACACCTTC.

The V and J genes are TRBV21-1 and TRBJ2-7; the table assigns TRBD2, which was not confirmed against the DNA. TRBV21-1 represents a pseudogene. The CDR3 has 18 residues. The CDR3 sequence is CASPSRASGSKGPYEQYF. In DNA, the CDR3 is TGTGCCAGCCCCTCACGGGCTAGCGGGAGTAAGGGGCCCTACGAGCAGTACTTC.

This clone was recorded once. This chain connects TRBV6-5 to TRBJ2-7; 8 nucleotides match TRBD1. V shed 5 bases and J 5 bases; nucleotides not matched to a gene: 5. CDR3 length: 13 residues. Germline V CDR1 and CDR2: MNHEY, SVGAGI. CDR3 residues: CASSMGQADEQYF. CDR3 bases: TGTGCCAGCAGTATGGGACAGGCCGACGAGCAGTACTTC.

This clone appeared a single time. The V call is TRBV6-2 or TRBV6-3, the J call TRBJ2-1, with TRBD2 matching 11 bases. Germline V gene lookup returns CDR1 MNHEY and CDR2 SVGEGT. V lost 5 bases, J lost 3 bases, and 12 bases stayed unmatched. The CDR3 sequence is 18 residues long. CDR3 nucleotides: TGTGCCAGCAGTCAGGCCCTCGGGACTAGCGGACTCTACAATGAGCAGTTCTTC. Protein product: CASSQALGTSGLYNEQFF.

The rearrangement links TRBV12-3 or TRBV12-4 to TRBJ2-3; 7 nucleotides agree with TRBD2. J gave up 10 bases and V 7 bases, and 5 bases lay outside the gene matches. The CDR3 contains 11 residues. The CDR3 is CASTIGRAQYF. CDR3 coding DNA: TGTGCCAGCACCATAGGGAGGGCGCAGTATTTT.